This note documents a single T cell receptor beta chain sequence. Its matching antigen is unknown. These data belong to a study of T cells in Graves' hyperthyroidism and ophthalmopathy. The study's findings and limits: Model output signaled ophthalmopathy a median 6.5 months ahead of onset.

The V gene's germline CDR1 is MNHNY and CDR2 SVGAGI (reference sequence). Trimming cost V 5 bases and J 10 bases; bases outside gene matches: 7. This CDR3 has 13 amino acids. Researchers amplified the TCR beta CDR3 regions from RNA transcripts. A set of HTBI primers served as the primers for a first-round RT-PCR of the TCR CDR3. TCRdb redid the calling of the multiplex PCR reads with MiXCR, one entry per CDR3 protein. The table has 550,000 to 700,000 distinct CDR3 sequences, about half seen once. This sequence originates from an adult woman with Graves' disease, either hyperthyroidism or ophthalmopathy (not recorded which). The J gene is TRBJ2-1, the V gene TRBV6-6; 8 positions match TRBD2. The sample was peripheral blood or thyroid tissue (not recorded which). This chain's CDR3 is CASSTGSSGEQFF. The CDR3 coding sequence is TGTGCCAGCAGTACCGGCTCTAGCGGGGAGCAGTTCTTC.